Sequencing of this TCR beta chain was carried out in a study of blood T cell repertoires in COVID-19. Study-level background: Samples representing acute and convalescent COVID-19 were sourced from the United States, Italy and Spain. Sources were T cells, B-cell-depleted T cells, or PBMCs; the material itself was cDNA or gDNA.

Per the authors' pipeline: Estimates of nucleated cell counts were drawn from the amplification of reference gene primers. Produced via immunoSEQ multiplex PCR; TCRdb's table is partial and in-frame only. Clone size and the V and J calls come from that table; the DNA yielded D and trimming. The profile shows 87,000 or so clones, about 89% of them singletons. The CDR3 runs 13 residues. Germline assignment: CDR1 GTSNPN and CDR2 SVGIG (reference sequence). Trimming removed 2 bases at V and 10 bases at J, with 12 bases between. Sequences were obtained from peripheral blood. The sequence derives from a human donor with acute or convalescent COVID-19. The donor label of this sample is uncertain. The chain carries TRBV30 and TRBJ1-6, with D unclear. The CDR3, as DNA: TGTGCCTGGAGTCGGGGAGATCGGTCACCCCTCCACTTT. Encoded protein: CAWSRGDRSPLHF.